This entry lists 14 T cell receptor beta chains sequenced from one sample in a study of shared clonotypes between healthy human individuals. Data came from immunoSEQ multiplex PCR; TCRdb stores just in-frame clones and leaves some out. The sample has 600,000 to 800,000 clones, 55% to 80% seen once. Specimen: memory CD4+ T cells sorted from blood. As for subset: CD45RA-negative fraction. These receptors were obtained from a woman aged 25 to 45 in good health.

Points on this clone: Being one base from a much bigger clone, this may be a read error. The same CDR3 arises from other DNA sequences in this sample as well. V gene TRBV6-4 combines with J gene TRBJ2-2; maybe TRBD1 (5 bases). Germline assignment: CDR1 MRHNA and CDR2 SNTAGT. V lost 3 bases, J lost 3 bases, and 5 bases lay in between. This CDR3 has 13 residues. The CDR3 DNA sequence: TGTGCCAGCAGTGAAGGGGACACCGGGGAGCTGTTTTTT. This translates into CASSEGDTGELFF.

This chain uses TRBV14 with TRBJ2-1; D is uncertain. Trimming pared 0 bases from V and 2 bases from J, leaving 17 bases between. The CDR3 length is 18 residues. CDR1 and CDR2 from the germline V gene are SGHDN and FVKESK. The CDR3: CASSQEILLDTAYNEQFF. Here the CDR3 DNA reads TGTGCCAGCAGCCAAGAGATCCTTCTGGATACAGCCTACAATGAGCAGTTCTTC. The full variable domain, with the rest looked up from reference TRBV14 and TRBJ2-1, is EAGVTQFPSHSVIEKGQTVTLRCDPISGHDNLYWYRRVMGKEIKFLLHFVKESKQDESGMPNNRFLAERTGGTYSTLKVQPAELEDSGVYFCASSQEILLDTAYNEQFFGPGTRLTVL.

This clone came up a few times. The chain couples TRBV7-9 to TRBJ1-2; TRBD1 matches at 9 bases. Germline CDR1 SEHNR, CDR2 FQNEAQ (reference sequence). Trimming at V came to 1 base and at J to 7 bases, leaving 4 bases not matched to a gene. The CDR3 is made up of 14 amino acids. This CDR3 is CASSLGLQGAGYTF. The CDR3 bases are TGTGCCAGCAGCTTAGGTTTACAGGGGGCTGGCTACACCTTC. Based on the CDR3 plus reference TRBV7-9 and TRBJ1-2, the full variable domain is DTGVSQNPRHKITKRGQNVTFRCDPISEHNRLYWYRQTLGQGPEFLTYFQNEAQLEKSRLLSDRFSAERPKGSFSTLEIQRTEQGDSAMYLCASSLGLQGAGYTFGSGTRLTVV.

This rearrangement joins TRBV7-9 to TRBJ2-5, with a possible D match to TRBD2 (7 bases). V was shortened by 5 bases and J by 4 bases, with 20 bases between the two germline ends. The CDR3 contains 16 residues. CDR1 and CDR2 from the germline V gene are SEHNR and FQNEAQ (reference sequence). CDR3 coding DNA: TGTGCCAGCAGCCCCTCGGGGGGCGCCGGGGGAGAGACCCAGTACTTC. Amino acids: CASSPSGGAGGETQYF. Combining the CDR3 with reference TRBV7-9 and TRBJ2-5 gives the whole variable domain DTGVSQNPRHKITKRGQNVTFRCDPISEHNRLYWYRQTLGQGPEFLTYFQNEAQLEKSRLLSDRFSAERPKGSFSTLEIQRTEQGDSAMYLCASSPSGGAGGETQYFGPGTRLLVL.

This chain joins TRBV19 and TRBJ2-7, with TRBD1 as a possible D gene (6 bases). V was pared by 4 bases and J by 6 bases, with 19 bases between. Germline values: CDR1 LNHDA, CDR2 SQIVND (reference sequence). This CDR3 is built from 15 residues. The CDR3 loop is CASSTETGSYGEQYF. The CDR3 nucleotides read TGTGCCAGTAGTACAGAAACAGGGTCATATGGCGAGCAGTACTTC.

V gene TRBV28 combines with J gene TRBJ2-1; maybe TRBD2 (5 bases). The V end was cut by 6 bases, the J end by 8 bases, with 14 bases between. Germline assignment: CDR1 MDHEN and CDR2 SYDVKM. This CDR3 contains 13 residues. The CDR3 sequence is CASSRPSWDEQFF. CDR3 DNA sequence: TGTGCCAGCAGCAGGCCTAGCTGGGATGAGCAGTTCTTC.

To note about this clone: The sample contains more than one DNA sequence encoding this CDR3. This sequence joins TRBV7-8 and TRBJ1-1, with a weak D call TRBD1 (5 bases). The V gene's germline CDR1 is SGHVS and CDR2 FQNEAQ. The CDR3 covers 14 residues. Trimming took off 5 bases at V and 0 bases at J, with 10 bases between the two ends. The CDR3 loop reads CASSRGTVNTEAFF. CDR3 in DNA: TGTGCCAGCAGCCGAGGGACGGTGAACACTGAAGCTTTCTTT. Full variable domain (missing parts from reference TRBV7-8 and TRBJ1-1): GAGVSQSPRYKVAKRGQDVALRCDPISGHVSLFWYQQALGQGPEFLTYFQNEAQLDKSGLPSDRFFAERPEGSVSTLKIQRTQQEDSAVYLCASSRGTVNTEAFFGQGTRLTVV.

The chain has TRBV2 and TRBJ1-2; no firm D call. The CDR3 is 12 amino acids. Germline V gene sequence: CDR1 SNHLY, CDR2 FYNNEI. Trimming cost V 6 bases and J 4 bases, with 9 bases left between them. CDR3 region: CASRGLRYGYTF. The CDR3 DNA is TGTGCCAGCAGAGGTCTGCGCTATGGCTACACCTTC.

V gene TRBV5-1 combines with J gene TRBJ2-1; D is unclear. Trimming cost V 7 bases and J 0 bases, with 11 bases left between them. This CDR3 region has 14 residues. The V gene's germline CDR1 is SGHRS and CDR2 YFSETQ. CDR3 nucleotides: TGCGCCAGCCAACAAACTAACTCCTACAATGAGCAGTTCTTC. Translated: CASQQTNSYNEQFF. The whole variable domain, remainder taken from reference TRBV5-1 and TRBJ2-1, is KAGVTQTPRYLIKTRGQQVTLSCSPISGHRSVSWYQQTPGQGLQFLFEYFSETQRNKGNFPGRFSGRQFSNSRSEMNVSTLELGDSALYLCASQQTNSYNEQFFGPGTRLTVL.

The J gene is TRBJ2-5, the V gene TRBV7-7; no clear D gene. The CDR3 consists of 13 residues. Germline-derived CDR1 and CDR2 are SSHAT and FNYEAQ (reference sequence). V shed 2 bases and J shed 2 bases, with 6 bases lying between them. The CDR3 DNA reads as TGTGCCAGCAGCTTATCCAGGCAAGAGACCCAGTACTTC. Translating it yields CASSLSRQETQYF.

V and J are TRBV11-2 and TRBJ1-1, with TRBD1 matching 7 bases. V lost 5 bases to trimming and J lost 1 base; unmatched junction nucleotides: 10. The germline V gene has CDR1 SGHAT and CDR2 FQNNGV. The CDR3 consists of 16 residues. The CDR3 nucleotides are TGTGCCAGCAGCCTGAGACACGGACAGGCGAACACTGAAGCTTTCTTT. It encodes CASSLRHGQANTEAFF.

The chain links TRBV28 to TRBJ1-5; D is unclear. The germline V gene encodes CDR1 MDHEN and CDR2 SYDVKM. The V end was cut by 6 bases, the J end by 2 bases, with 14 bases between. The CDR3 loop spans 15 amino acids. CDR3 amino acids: CASSRRTSGNQPQHF. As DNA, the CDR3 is TGTGCCAGCAGCCGAAGAACCTCGGGCAATCAGCCCCAGCATTTT.

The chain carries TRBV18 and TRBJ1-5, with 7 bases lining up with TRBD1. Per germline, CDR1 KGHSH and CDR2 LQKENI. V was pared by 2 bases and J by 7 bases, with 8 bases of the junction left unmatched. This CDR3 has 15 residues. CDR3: CASSPIQGMEQPQHF. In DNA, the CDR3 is TGTGCCAGCTCACCAATACAGGGGATGGAGCAGCCCCAGCATTTT.

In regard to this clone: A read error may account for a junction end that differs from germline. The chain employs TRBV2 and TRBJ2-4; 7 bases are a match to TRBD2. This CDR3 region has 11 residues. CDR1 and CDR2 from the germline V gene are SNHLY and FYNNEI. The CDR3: CASSPGGGQDF. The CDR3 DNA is TGTGCCAGCAGTCCCGGCGGGGGTCAGGACTTC.